This T cell receptor beta chain comes out of a study of blood T cell repertoires in COVID-19. Clones were read by immunoSEQ multiplex PCR, and TCRdb kept only the in-frame ones, dropping some. The table records approximately 56,000 clones, about 81% of them present only once. V gave up 5 bases and J gave up 7 bases, with 12 bases separating them. The CDR3 sequence is 13 residues long. CDR1 is SGHAT and CDR2 is FQNNGV in the germline V gene. J is TRBJ1-5 and V is TRBV11-2; TRBD1 is a possible D gene (5 bases). The TCR comes from a woman aged 80 or over with COVID-19, enrolled during active disease. The sample was peripheral blood. The CDR3 bases are TGTGCCAGCAGCAATCAGGGATCGCAGCCCCAGCATTTT. It translates to CASSNQGSQPQHF.